The text below deals with one T cell receptor beta chain. These data are taken from a study of T cell changes during pregnancy in multiple sclerosis. With 0 bases removed from V and 6 bases from J, the gap between germline ends came to 14 bases. CDR3 length equals 14 residues. The germline gives CDR1 SQVTM, CDR2 ANQGSEA. Repertoires were generated with immunoSEQ multiplex PCR, while TCRdb's copy carries only in-frame clones and drops some. The sample comprises 35,000 to 55,000 clones, 90% to 95% of which are singletons, and about 4% rests with the top ten. The specimen comprised CD8+ T cells from peripheral blood mononuclear cells, sampled after pregnancy. The chain has TRBV29-1 and TRBJ1-2; possibly TRBD1 for D (6 bases). The TCR was taken from a female donor with multiple sclerosis, enrolled in a pregnancy study. The CDR3 coding sequence is TGCAGCGTTGAAGATAATCACAGGGTAAATGGCTACACCTTC. It encodes CSVEDNHRVNGYTF.